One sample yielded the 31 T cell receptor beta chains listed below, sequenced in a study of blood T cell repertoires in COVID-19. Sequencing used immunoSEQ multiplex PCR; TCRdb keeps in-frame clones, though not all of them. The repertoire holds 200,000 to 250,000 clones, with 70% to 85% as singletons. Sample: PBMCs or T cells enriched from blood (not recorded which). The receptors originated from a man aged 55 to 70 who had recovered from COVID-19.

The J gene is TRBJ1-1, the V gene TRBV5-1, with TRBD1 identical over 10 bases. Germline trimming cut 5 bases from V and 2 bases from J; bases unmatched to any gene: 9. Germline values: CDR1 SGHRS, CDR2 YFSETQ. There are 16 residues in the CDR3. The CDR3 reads CASRSGQGLGNTEAFF. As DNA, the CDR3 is TGCGCCAGCAGATCGGGACAGGGGTTGGGAAACACTGAAGCTTTCTTT.

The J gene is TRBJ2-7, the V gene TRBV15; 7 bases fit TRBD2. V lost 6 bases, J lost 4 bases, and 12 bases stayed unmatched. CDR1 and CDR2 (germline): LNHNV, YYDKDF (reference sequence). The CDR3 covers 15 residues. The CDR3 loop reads CATRAPGTTLYEQYF. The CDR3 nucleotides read TGTGCCACCAGGGCCCCCGGGACTACTTTGTACGAGCAGTACTTC.

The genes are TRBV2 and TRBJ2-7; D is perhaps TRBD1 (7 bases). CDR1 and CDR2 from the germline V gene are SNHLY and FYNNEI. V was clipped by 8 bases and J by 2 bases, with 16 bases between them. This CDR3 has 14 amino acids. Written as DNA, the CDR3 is TGTGCCAGCTGGAGGGGGGACAGCACCTACGAGCAGTACTTC. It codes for CASWRGDSTYEQYF. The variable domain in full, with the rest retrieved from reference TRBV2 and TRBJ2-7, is EPEVTQTPSHQVTQMGQEVILRCVPISNHLYFYWYRQILGQKVEFLVSFYNNEISEKSEIFDDQFSVERPDGSNFTLKIRSTKLEDSAMYFCASWRGDSTYEQYFGPGTRLTVT.

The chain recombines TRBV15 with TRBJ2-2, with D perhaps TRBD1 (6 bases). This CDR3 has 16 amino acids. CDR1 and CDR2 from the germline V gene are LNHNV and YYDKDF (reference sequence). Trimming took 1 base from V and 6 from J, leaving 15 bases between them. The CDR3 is CATSRVVGAIAGELFF. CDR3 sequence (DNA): TGTGCCACCAGCAGAGTGGTGGGGGCGATCGCCGGGGAGCTGTTTTTT.

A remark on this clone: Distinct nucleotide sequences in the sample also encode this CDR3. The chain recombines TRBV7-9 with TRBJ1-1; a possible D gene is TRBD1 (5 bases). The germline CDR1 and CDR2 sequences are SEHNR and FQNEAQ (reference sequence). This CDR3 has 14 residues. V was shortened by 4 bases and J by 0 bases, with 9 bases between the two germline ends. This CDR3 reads CASSSGLMNTEAFF. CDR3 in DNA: TGTGCCAGCAGCTCAGGGCTAATGAACACTGAAGCTTTCTTT.

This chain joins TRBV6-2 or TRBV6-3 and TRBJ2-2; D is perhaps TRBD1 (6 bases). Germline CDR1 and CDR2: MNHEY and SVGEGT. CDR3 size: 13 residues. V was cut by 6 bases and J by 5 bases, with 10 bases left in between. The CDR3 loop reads CASSLQGTGELFF. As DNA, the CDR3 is TGTGCCAGCAGCCTCCAGGGGACCGGGGAGCTGTTTTTT.

Written as DNA, the CDR3 is TGTGCCAGCAGCCAACACAGGAGCAATCAGCCCCAGCATTTT. It specifies CASSQHRSNQPQHF. This rearrangement joins TRBV27 to TRBJ1-5, with D possibly being TRBD1 (5 bases). This CDR3 has 14 amino acids. Deletions cut 6 bases from V and 1 base from J, with 10 bases between. Per germline, CDR1 MNHEY and CDR2 SMNVEV (reference sequence).

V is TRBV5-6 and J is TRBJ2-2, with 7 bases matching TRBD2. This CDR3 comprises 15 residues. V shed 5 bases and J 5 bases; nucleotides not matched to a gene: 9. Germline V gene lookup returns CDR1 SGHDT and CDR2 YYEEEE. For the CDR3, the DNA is TGTGCCAGCAGTTATTCGGGGGGATTGACCGGGGAGCTGTTTTTT. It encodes CASSYSGGLTGELFF.

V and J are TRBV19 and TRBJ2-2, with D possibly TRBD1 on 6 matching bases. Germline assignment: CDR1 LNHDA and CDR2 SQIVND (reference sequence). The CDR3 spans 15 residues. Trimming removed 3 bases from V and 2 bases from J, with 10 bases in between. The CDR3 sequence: CASSMVQGNTGELFF. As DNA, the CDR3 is TGTGCCAGTAGTATGGTACAGGGAAACACCGGGGAGCTGTTTTTT.

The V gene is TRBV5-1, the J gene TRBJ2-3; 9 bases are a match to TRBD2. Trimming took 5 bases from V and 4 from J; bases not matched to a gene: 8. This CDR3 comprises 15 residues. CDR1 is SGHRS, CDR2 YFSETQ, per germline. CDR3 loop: CASSIAGEPADTQYF. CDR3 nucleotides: TGCGCCAGCAGTATAGCGGGGGAACCCGCAGATACGCAGTATTTT. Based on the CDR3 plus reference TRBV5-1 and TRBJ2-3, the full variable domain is KAGVTQTPRYLIKTRGQQVTLSCSPISGHRSVSWYQQTPGQGLQFLFEYFSETQRNKGNFPGRFSGRQFSNSRSEMNVSTLELGDSALYLCASSIAGEPADTQYFGPGTRLTVL.

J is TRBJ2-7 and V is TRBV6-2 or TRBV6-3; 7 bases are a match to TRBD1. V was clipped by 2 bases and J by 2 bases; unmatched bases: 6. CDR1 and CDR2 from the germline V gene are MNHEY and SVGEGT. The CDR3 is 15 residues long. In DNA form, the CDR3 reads TGTGCCAGCAGTTACCGTACAGGGGCGACCTACGAGCAGTACTTC. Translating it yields CASSYRTGATYEQYF.

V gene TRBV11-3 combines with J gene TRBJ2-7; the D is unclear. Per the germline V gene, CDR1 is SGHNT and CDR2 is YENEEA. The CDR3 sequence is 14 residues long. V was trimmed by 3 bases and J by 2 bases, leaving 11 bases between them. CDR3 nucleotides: TGTGCCAGCAGCTTTCGTGGCAGTACCTACGAGCAGTACTTC. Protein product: CASSFRGSTYEQYF. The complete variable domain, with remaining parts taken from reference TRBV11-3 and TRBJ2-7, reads EAGVVQSPRYKIIEKKQPVAFWCNPISGHNTLYWYLQNLGQGPELLIRYENEEAVDDSQLPKDRFSAERLKGVDSTLKIQPAELGDSAVYLCASSFRGSTYEQYFGPGTRLTVT.

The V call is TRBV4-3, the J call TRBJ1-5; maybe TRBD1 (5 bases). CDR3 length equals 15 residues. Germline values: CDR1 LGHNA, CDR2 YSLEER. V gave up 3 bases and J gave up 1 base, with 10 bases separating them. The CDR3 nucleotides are TGCGCCAGCAGCCACGGGTCAGGGAGCAATCAGCCCCAGCATTTT. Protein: CASSHGSGSNQPQHF.

CDR3 sequence (DNA): TGTGCCAGCAGCTTAGGCGGGGGCCGAGGTAATGAAAAACTGTTTTTT. The encoded protein is CASSLGGGRGNEKLFF. The rearrangement links TRBV5-6 to TRBJ1-4, with D possibly being TRBD1 (6 bases). V was clipped by 2 bases and J by 4 bases, with 15 bases between them. Germline V gene sequence: CDR1 SGHDT, CDR2 YYEEEE. This CDR3 region has 16 residues.

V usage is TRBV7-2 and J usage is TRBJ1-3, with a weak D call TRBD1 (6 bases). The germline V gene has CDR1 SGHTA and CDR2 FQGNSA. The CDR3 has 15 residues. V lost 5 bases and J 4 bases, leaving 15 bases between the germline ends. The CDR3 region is CASSTLGGAGNTIYF. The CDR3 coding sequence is TGTGCCAGCAGCACATTAGGGGGGGCGGGAAACACCATATATTTT.

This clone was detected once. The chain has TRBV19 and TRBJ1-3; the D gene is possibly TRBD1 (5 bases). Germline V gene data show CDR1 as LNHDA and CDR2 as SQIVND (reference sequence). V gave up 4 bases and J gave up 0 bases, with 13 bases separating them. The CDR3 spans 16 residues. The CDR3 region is CASSNQGGFSGNTIYF. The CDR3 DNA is TGTGCCAGTAGTAACCAGGGCGGATTCTCTGGAAACACCATATATTTT.

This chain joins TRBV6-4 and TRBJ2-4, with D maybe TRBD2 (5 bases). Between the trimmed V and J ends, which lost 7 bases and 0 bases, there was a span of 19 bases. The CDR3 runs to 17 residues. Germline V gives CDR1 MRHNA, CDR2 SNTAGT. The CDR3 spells CASTFLRRPLAKNIQYF. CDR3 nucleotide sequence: TGTGCCAGCACCTTTCTTCGGAGGCCGCTAGCCAAAAACATTCAGTACTTC.

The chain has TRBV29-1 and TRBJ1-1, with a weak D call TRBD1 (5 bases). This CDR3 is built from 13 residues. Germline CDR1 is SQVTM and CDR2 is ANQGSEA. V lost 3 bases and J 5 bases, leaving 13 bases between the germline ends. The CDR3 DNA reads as TGCAGCGTTGACCCTGGGGCTCGGACTGAAGCTTTCTTT. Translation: CSVDPGARTEAFF.

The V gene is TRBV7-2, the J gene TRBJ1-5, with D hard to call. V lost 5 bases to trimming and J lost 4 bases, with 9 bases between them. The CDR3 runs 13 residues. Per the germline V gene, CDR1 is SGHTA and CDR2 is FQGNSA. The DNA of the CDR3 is TGTGCCAGCAGCCCATCGACTAATCAGCCCCAGCATTTT. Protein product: CASSPSTNQPQHF.

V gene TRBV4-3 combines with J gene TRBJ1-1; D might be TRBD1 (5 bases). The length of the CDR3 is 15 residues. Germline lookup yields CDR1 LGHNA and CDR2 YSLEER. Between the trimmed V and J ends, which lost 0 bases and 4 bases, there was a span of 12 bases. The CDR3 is CASSQDWGGITEAFF. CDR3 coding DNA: TGCGCCAGCAGCCAAGATTGGGGGGGGATCACTGAAGCTTTCTTT.

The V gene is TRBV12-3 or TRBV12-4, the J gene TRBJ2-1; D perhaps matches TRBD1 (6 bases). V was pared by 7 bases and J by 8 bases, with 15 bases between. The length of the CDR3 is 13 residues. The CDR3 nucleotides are TGTGCCAGCAATCTTTTGGGGGCCCATGAGCAGTTCTTC. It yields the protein CASNLLGAHEQFF.

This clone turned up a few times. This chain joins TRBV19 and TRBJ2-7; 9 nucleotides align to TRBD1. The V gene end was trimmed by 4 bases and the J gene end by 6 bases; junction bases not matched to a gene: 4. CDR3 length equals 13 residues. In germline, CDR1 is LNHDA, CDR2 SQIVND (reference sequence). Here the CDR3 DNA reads TGTGCCAGTAGTAGGACAGGGGTAGGCGAGCAGTACTTC. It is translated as CASSRTGVGEQYF.

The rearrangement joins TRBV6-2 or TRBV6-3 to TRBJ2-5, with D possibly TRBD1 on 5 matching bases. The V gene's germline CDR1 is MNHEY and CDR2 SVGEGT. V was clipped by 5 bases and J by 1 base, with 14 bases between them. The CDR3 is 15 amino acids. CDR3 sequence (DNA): TGTGCCAGCAGTCCCCAGGGAATGGCCCAAGAGACCCAGTACTTC. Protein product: CASSPQGMAQETQYF.

Here the CDR3 reads CASSLGALAGGMRETQYF. CDR3 nucleotides: TGTGCCAGCAGCTTAGGAGCTCTAGCGGGGGGGATGAGAGAGACCCAGTACTTC. The chain carries TRBV11-2 and TRBJ2-5; 12 nucleotides agree with TRBD2. Germline-derived CDR1 and CDR2 are SGHAT and FQNNGV. V was clipped by 1 base and J by 4 bases; unmatched bases: 10. This CDR3 is built from 18 residues.

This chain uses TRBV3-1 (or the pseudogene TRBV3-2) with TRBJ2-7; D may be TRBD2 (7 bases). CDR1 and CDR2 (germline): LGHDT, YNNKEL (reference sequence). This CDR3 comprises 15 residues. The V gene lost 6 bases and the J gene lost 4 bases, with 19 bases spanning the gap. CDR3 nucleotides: TGTGCCAGCAGACCAGGCCGGGGGGCATCGTACGAGCAGTACTTC. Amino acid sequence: CASRPGRGASYEQYF.

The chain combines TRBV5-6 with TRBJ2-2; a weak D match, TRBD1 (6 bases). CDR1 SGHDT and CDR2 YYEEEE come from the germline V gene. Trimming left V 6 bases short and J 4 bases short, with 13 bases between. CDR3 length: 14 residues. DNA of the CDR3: TGTGCCAGCACCCCACAGGGATTCACCGGGGAGCTGTTTTTT. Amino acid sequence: CASTPQGFTGELFF. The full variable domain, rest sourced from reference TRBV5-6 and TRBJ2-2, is DAGVTQSPTHLIKTRGQQVTLRCSPKSGHDTVSWYQQALGQGPQFIFQYYEEEERQRGNFPDRFSGHQFPNYSSELNVNALLLGDSALYLCASTPQGFTGELFFGEGSRLTVL.

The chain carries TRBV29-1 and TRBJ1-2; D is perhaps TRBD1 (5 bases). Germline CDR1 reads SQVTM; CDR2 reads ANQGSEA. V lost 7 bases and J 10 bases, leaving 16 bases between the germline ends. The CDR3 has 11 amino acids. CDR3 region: CSGTSAGDYTF. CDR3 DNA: TGCAGCGGGACGTCGGCGGGGGACTACACCTTC.

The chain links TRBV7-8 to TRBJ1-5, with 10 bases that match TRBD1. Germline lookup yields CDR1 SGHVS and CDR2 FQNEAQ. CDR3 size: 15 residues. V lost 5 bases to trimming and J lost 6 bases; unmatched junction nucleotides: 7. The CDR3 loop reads CASSVDRGMVQPQHF. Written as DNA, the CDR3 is TGTGCCAGCAGCGTGGACAGGGGGATGGTTCAGCCCCAGCATTTT.

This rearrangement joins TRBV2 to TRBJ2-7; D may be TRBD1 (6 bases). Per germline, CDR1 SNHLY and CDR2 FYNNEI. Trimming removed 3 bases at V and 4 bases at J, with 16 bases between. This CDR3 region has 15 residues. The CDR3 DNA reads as TGTGCCAGCAGTGACCGAGGGGGTAGGGATTACGAGCAGTACTTC. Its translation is CASSDRGGRDYEQYF.

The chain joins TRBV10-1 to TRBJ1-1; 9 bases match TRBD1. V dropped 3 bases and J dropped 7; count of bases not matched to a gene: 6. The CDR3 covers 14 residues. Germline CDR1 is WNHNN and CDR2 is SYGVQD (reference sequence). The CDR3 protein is CASSDGTGRNEAFF. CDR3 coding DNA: TGCGCCAGCAGTGACGGGACAGGGAGGAATGAAGCTTTCTTT.

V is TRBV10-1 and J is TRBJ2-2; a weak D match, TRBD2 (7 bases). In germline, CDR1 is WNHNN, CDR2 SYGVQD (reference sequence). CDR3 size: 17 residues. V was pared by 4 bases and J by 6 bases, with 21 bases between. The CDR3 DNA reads TGCGCCAGCAGTGGGGGGGGGCTACCCGGCGGTCCCGGGGAGCTGTTTTTT. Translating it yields CASSGGGLPGGPGELFF.